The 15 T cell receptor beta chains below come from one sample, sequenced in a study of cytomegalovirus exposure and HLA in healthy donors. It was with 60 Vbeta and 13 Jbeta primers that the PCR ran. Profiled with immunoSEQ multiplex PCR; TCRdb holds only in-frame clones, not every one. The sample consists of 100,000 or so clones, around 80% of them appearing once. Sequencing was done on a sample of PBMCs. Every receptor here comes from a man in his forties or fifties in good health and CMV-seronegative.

Written as DNA, the CDR3 is TGTGCCAGTAGAAGATTTAGAACAGATACGCAGTATTTT. This sequence encodes CASRRFRTDTQYF. This chain links TRBV11-2 with TRBJ2-3; D is uncertain. Germline-derived CDR1 and CDR2 are SGHAT and FQNNGV. The CDR3 is 13 residues long. Trimming left V 9 bases short and J 3 bases short, with 13 bases between.

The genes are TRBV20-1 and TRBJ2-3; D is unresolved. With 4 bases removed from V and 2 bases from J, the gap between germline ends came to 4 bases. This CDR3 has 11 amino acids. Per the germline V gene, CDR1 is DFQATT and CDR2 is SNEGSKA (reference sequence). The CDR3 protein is CSAIITDTQYF. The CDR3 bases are TGCAGTGCTATAATCACAGATACGCAGTATTTT.

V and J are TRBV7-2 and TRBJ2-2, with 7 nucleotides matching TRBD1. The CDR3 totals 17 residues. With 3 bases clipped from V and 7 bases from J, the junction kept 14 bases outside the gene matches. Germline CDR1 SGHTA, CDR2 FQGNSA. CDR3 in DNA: TGTGCCAGCAGCTTCACTCGGCGGACAGGCTACGTCGGGGAGCTGTTTTTT. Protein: CASSFTRRTGYVGELFF.

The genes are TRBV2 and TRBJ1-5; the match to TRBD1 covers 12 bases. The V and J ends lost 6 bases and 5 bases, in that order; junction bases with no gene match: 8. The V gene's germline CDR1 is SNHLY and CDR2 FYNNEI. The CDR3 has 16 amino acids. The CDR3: CASREWGTGGDQPQHF. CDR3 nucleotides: TGTGCCAGCAGGGAGTGGGGGACAGGGGGCGATCAGCCCCAGCATTTT.

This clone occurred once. CDR3 sequence: CASSRQGNQPQHF. Written as DNA, the CDR3 is TGTGCCAGCAGCCGACAGGGGAATCAGCCCCAGCATTTT. The chain combines TRBV7-2 with TRBJ1-5, with TRBD1 matching over 8 bases. This CDR3 comprises 13 residues. V trimming: 5 bases; J trimming: 4 bases; junction bases outside the gene matches: 1. Germline lookup yields CDR1 SGHTA and CDR2 FQGNSA.

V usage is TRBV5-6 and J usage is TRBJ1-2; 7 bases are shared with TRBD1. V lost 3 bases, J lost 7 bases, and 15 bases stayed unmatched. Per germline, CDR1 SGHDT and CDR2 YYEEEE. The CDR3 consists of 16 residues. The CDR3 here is CASSSSDRGRLIGYTF. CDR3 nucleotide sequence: TGTGCCAGCAGCTCGTCCGATAGGGGGCGTCTTATTGGCTACACCTTC. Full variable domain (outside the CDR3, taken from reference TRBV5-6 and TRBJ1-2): DAGVTQSPTHLIKTRGQQVTLRCSPKSGHDTVSWYQQALGQGPQFIFQYYEEEERQRGNFPDRFSGHQFPNYSSELNVNALLLGDSALYLCASSSSDRGRLIGYTFGSGTRLTVV.

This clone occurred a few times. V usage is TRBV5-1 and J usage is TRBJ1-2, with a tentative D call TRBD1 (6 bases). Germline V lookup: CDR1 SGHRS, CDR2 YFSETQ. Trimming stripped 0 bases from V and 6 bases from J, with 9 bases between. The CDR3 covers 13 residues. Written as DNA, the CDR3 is TGCGCCAGCAGCTTGGGGGGGCCGGATGGCTACACCTTC. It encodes CASSLGGPDGYTF.

In DNA, the CDR3 is TGTGCCAGCAGCCAGGGACAGACTCTCTCCTACGAGCAGTACTTC. Encoded protein: CASSQGQTLSYEQYF. The gene calls are TRBV27 and TRBJ2-7; 7 bases agree with TRBD1. Germline CDR1 is MNHEY and CDR2 is SMNVEV (reference sequence). Germline trimming cut 6 bases from V and 0 bases from J; bases unmatched to any gene: 8. This CDR3 comprises 15 residues.

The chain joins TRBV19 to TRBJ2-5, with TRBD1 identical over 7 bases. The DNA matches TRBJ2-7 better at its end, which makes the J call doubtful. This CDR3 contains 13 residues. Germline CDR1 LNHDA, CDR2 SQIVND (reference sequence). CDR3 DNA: TGTGCCAGTACCCCGACAGGGCGCTACGAGCAGTACTTC. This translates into CASTPTGRYEQYF.

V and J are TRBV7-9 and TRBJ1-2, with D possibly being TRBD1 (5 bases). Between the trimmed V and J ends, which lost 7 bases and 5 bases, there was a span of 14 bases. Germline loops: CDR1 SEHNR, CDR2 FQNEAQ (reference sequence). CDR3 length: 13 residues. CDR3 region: CASIGARAYGYTF. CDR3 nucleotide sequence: TGTGCCAGCATTGGGGCTCGGGCATATGGCTACACCTTC. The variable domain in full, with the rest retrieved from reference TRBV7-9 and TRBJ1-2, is DTGVSQNPRHKITKRGQNVTFRCDPISEHNRLYWYRQTLGQGPEFLTYFQNEAQLEKSRLLSDRFSAERPKGSFSTLEIQRTEQGDSAMYLCASIGARAYGYTFGSGTRLTVV.

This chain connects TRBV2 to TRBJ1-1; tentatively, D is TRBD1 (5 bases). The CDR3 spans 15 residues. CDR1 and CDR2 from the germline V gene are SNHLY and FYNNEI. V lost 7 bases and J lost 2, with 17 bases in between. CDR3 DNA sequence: TGTGCCAGCACCCGGGAGGGACTGATTAACACTGAAGCTTTCTTT. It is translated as CASTREGLINTEAFF.

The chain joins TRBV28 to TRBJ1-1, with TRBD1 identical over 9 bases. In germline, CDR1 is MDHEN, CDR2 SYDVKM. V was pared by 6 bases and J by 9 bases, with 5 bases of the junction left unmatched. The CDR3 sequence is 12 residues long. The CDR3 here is CASRTGTGKAFF. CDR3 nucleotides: TGTGCCAGCAGAACCGGGACAGGGAAAGCTTTCTTT.

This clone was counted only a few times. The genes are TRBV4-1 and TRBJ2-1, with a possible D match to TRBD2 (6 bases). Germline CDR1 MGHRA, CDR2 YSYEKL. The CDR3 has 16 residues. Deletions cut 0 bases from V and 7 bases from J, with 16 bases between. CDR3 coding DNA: TGCGCCAGCAGCCAAGAGACGGAGGGGTTGAGGAATGAGCAGTTCTTC. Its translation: CASSQETEGLRNEQFF.

CDR3 bases: TGCGCCAGCAACTCGGGACTAGCGGCCAATGAGCAGTTCTTC. Protein product: CASNSGLAANEQFF. The chain joins TRBV5-1 to TRBJ2-1; the match to TRBD2 covers 11 bases. CDR1 and CDR2 (germline): SGHRS, YFSETQ. The V and J ends lost 6 bases and 6 bases, in that order; junction bases with no gene match: 5. The CDR3 is 14 residues long.

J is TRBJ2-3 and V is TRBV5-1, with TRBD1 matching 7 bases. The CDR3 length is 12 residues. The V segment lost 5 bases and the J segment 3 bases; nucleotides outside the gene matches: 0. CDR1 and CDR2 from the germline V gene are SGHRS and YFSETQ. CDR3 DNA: TGCGCCAGCAGGGGACAGACAGATACGCAGTATTTT. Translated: CASRGQTDTQYF.